In this sample, the clone carrying this T cell receptor (beta chain) turned up many times. The data originate from a study of human T cells and chemical hapten exposure. The sample's time point: pre-sensitization, week 0. Treatment in this sample: therapeutic diphenylcyclopropenone sensitization with weekly scalp DPC. The starting material, unfractionated whole blood, was used for total RNA extraction. CDR1 SGHNT and CDR2 YENEEA come from the germline V gene. The V segment lost 1 base and the J segment 6 bases; nucleotides outside the gene matches: 7. CDR3 length: 16 amino acids. TCRdb reprocessed the RACE reads with MiXCR, giving one entry per CDR3 protein. The table shows some 38,000 distinct CDR3 sequences, with 6% to 9.5% occurring only once.

The V gene is TRBV11-3, the J gene TRBJ2-2; TRBD2 agrees at 8 bases. This receptor was taken from a woman between 45 and 60 years old with alopecia areata. Some clones in this sample may be carry-over from other donors' samples. The sample consisted of whole blood, taken in connection with sensitization to the hapten diphenylcyclopropenone (DPC). Written as DNA, the CDR3 is TGTGCCAGCAGCTTAGCCGGACTAGCCCGGGCCGGGGAGCTGTTTTTT. Encoded protein: CASSLAGLARAGELFF.